This T cell receptor beta chain came from a study of identical twins. Germline V gives CDR1 SGHRS, CDR2 YFSETQ. CDR3 length: 14 residues. V lost 6 bases, J lost 0 bases, and 10 bases lay in between. TCRdb reprocessed the 5' RACE reads via MiXCR and lists one record per CDR3 protein. Altogether about 890,000 distinct CDR3 sequences are present, more than 9% being singletons, with the ten largest covering around 1.6%. This clonotype has ten or more counts. These data were also reused for a study on yellow fever vaccine responses in identical twins.

The V and J genes are TRBV5-1 and TRBJ2-1; unclear D gene. The sample consisted of PBMCs. The TCR comes from a woman aged 18 to 35 in good health. The CDR3 coding sequence is TGCGCCAGCAAGAGCTTAACCTCCTACAATGAGCAGTTCTTC. Translation gives CASKSLTSYNEQFF.